This T cell receptor (beta chain) comes out of a study of T cell changes during pregnancy in multiple sclerosis. The CDR3 contains 16 residues. The V gene lost 4 bases and the J gene lost 2 bases, with 16 bases spanning the gap. In germline, CDR1 is MNHEY, CDR2 SMNVEV (reference sequence). This clone was observed a single time. TCRdb's copy holds only in-frame clones and misses some; the assay was immunoSEQ multiplex PCR. The sample consists of about 26,000 clones, 85% to 90% of them appearing once. The chain has TRBV27 and TRBJ2-3, with D tentatively TRBD2 (5 bases). Sample: CD8+ T cells from peripheral blood mononuclear cells, taken in the second trimester of pregnancy. The receptor was derived from a female donor with multiple sclerosis, enrolled in a pregnancy study. DNA of the CDR3: TGTGCCAGCAGTTCTACTCACCCCGGGATCACAGATACGCAGTATTTT. Translated, it gives CASSSTHPGITDTQYF.